This T cell receptor (beta chain) was captured in a study of metastatic and nonmetastatic thyroid tumors. The overall study: From malignant and benign thyroid patients, repertoires in blood and in tumor or nodule tissue were compared.

Thyroid surgery was performed in patients who had received no treatment beforehand. Trimming stripped 0 bases from V and 10 bases from J, with 7 bases between. CDR3 length: 12 amino acids. Germline V CDR1 and CDR2: MNHGY, SVAAGI. Per the original methods: The study took CDR3 differences across clinicopathological groups and made a distant-metastasis classifier for papillary thyroid cancer from them. TCRdb re-called the PCR reads via MiXCR. None of the V and J calls come from the authors' own analysis; TCRdb made them. The sample holds around 6,000 clones; around 31% are singletons and the top ten take less than 45%.

The sample comprised adjacent normal tissue. The clonotype originates from a male donor with papillary thyroid cancer or a benign thyroid nodule (not recorded which). Some clones in this sample may be carry-over from other donors' samples. The chain combines TRBV6-9 with TRBJ2-1, with D unresolved. As DNA, the CDR3 is TGTGCCAGCAGTTATTCCGTAGGAGAGCAGTTCTTC. Translating it yields CASSYSVGEQFF.